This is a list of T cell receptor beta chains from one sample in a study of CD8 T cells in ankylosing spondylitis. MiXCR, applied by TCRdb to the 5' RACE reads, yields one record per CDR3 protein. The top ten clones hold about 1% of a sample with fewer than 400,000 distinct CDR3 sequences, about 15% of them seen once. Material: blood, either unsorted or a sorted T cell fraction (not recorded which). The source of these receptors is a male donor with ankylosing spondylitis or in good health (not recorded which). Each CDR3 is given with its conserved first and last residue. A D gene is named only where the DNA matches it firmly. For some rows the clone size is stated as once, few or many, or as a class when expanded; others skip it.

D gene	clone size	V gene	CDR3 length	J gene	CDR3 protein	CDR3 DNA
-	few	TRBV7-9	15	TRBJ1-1	CASSSSLGSKTEAFF	TGTGCCAGCAGCTCTAGCCTGGGTTCGAAGACTGAAGCTTTCTTT
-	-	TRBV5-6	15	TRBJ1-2	CASSSIGAGSYGYTF	TGTGCCAGCAGCTCGATAGGGGCAGGCTCTTATGGCTACACCTTC
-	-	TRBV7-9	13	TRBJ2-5	CASSSPNLGTQYF	TGTGCCAGCAGCTCCCCCAACTTAGGGACCCAGTACTTC
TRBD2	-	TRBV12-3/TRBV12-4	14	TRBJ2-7	CASSPSRGGHEQYF	TGTGCCAGCAGCCCCTCGCGGGGGGGCCACGAGCAGTACTTC
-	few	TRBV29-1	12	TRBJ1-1	CSVDPGAREAFF	TGCAGCGTCGACCCGGGGGCCAGGGAGGCTTTCTTT
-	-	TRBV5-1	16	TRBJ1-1	CASSLSGSPGNTEAFF	TGCGCCAGCAGCTTATCCGGGTCTCCAGGGAACACTGAAGCTTTCTTT
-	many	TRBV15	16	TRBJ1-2	CATSRDSRGLNYGYTF	TGTGCCACCAGCAGAGATAGCAGGGGACTGAACTATGGCTACACCTTC
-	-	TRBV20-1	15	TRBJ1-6	CSATPGSGESSPLHF	TGCAGTGCTACCCCGGGCAGCGGGGAGAGTTCACCCCTCCACTTT
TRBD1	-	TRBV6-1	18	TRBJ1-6	CASSEERQGATAHSPLHF	TGTGCCAGCAGTGAAGAACGACAGGGGGCAACCGCCCATTCACCCCTCCACTTT
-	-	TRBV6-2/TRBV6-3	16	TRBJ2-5	CASSSLAFSAQETQYF	TGTGCCAGCAGCAGTCTAGCTTTCTCCGCCCAAGAGACCCAGTACTTC
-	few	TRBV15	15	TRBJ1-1	CATSRAASLGTEAFF	TGTGCCACCAGCAGAGCCGCGAGTCTGGGGACTGAAGCTTTCTTT
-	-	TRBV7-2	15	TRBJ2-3	CASSLGLPATDTQYF	TGTGCCAGCAGCTTGGGCCTTCCGGCCACAGATACGCAGTATTTT
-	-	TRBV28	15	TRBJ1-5	CASRGQLNSNQPQHF	TGTGCCAGCAGAGGACAGTTGAATAGCAATCAGCCCCAGCATTTT
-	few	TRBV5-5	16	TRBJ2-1	CASSLIPGAQPNEQFF	TGTGCCAGCAGCTTAATACCGGGAGCGCAGCCGAATGAGCAGTTCTTC
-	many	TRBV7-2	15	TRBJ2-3	CASSVSGLSTDTQYF	TGTGCCAGCAGCGTTAGCGGCCTGAGCACAGATACGCAGTATTTT
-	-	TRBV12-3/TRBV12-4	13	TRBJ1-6	CASSFVENSPLHF	TGTGCCAGCAGTTTCGTGGAGAATTCACCCCTCCACTTT
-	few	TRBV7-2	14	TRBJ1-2	CASSLKQPNYGYTF	TGTGCCAGCAGCTTAAAACAGCCCAACTATGGCTACACCTTC
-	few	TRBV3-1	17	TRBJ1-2	CASSQEPRAGELYGYTF	TGTGCCAGCAGCCAAGAGCCCCGGGCAGGGGAGCTATATGGCTACACCTTC
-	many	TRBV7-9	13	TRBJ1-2	CASSLGTPYGYTF	TGTGCCAGCAGCTTAGGGACTCCCTATGGCTACACCTTC
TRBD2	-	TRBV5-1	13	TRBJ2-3	CASSIGTIDTQYF	TGCGCCAGCAGCATAGGGACTATAGATACGCAGTATTTT
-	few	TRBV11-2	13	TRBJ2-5	CASSFGYSETQYF	TGTGCCAGCAGCTTTGGGTACTCAGAGACCCAGTACTTC
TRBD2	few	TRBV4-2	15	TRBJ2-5	CASSQFSSGGETQYF	TGTGCCAGCAGCCAATTCAGTAGCGGGGGGGAGACCCAGTACTTC
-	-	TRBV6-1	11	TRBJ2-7	CASILAYEQYF	TGTGCCAGCATCTTAGCCTACGAGCAGTACTTC
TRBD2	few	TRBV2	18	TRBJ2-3	CASSTPPGTSGTTDTQYF	TGTGCCAGCAGCACCCCCCCCGGGACTAGCGGCACCACAGATACGCAGTATTTT
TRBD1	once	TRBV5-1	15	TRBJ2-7	CASSGPGQGSGEQYF	TGCGCCAGCAGCGGTCCGGGACAGGGGAGCGGCGAGCAGTACTTC
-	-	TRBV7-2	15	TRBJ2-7	CASSPNRASSYEQYF	TGTGCCAGCAGCCCGAACAGGGCTAGCTCCTACGAGCAGTACTTC
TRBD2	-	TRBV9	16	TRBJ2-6	CASSESGSPGANVLTF	TGTGCCAGCAGCGAGAGCGGGAGCCCTGGGGCCAACGTCCTGACTTTC